These 13 T cell receptor beta chains were sequenced from one sample in a study of radiation and T cells in renal cell carcinoma. Sample time point: blood 4 weeks post-SBRT, at nephrectomy. As to treatment: 15 Gy SBRT to primary tumor, nephrectomy 4 weeks later. The table came from immunoSEQ multiplex PCR; TCRdb's copy has only in-frame clones and leaves some out. Of some 78,000 clones listed, roughly 87% were seen once; the top ten hold 5.5% to 7%. Sequenced here: blood, sampled from a patient whose treatment included radiotherapy and nephrectomy. These receptors were obtained from a woman in her seventies with renal cell carcinoma.

The rearrangement links TRBV5-1 to TRBJ1-2; D ambiguous. Trimming cost V 4 bases and J 0 bases, with 10 bases left between them. Germline assignment: CDR1 SGHRS and CDR2 YFSETQ. The CDR3 has 14 residues. This CDR3 is CASSEPGPNYGYTF. In DNA, the CDR3 is TGCGCCAGCAGCGAGCCGGGTCCTAACTATGGCTACACCTTC.

This chain links TRBV7-3 with TRBJ1-2; D ambiguous. The germline CDR1 and CDR2 sequences are SGHTA and FQGTGA. This CDR3 has 14 amino acids. Trimming took off 5 bases at V and 7 bases at J, with 17 bases between the two ends. The CDR3 DNA sequence: TGTGCCAGCAGCCTCAAGAGAGGCCGGGGTGGCTACACCTTC. Translation: CASSLKRGRGGYTF.

This chain uses TRBV10-2 with TRBJ1-5; D remains unclear. The CDR3 consists of 10 residues. Germline CDR1 and CDR2: WSHSY and SAAADI. Trimming pared 8 bases from V and 7 bases from J, leaving 6 bases between. CDR3 coding DNA: TGCGCCAGCGGAATCCAGCCCCAGCATTTT. Amino acid sequence: CASGIQPQHF.

The rearrangement uses TRBV7-2 and TRBJ1-1; 8 nucleotides agree with TRBD1. Per the germline V gene, CDR1 is SGHTA and CDR2 is FQGNSA. The V and J ends lost 2 bases and 1 base, in that order; junction bases with no gene match: 3. CDR3 length: 15 residues. CDR3 residues: CASSLRTGSNTEAFF. For the CDR3, the DNA is TGTGCCAGCAGCTTAAGGACAGGGTCGAACACTGAAGCTTTCTTT.

In its sample, this clone was seen a few times. The V call is TRBV6-6, the J call TRBJ2-1, with unresolved D. With 6 bases removed from V and 3 bases from J, the gap between germline ends came to 12 bases. The CDR3 is 14 residues long. Germline values: CDR1 MNHNY, CDR2 SVGAGI (reference sequence). The CDR3 DNA reads as TGTGCCAGCAGACCTATTACAGACTACAATGAGCAGTTCTTC. Protein: CASRPITDYNEQFF.

The chain employs TRBV5-1 and TRBJ2-3; D perhaps matches TRBD1 (5 bases). Germline V gene lookup returns CDR1 SGHRS and CDR2 YFSETQ. This CDR3 contains 15 residues. Deletions cut 3 bases from V and 6 bases from J, with 17 bases between. This CDR3 reads CASSSRPQASDTQYF. CDR3 nucleotide sequence: TGCGCCAGCAGCTCCAGGCCACAGGCATCGGATACGCAGTATTTT.

CDR3 sequence (DNA): TGTGCCAGCAGTGGGGGGCGGGTCGCCGAGCAGTACTTC. This sequence encodes CASSGGRVAEQYF. The chain is built from TRBV6-5 and TRBJ2-5; D may be TRBD1 or TRBD2 (6 bases each). The J call may be mistaken, given a closer DNA end match to TRBJ2-7. CDR3 size: 13 residues. The germline V gene encodes CDR1 MNHEY and CDR2 SVGAGI.

The genes are TRBV28 and TRBJ1-1; D is undetermined. Trimming took off 6 bases at V and 1 base at J, with 15 bases between the two ends. This CDR3 is built from 15 residues. CDR1 MDHEN and CDR2 SYDVKM come from the germline V gene. The CDR3 spells CASRAPGDRNTEAFF. CDR3 nucleotides: TGTGCCAGCAGGGCCCCCGGGGATCGGAACACTGAAGCTTTCTTT.

The chain has TRBV6-4 and TRBJ1-3, with D uncertain. CDR1 and CDR2 from the germline V gene are MRHNA and SNTAGT. V dropped 2 bases and J dropped 2 bases, with 10 bases sitting between them. The CDR3 runs to 15 residues. The CDR3 loop is CASSDKGIAGNTIYF. The CDR3 nucleotides read TGTGCCAGCAGTGACAAGGGTATAGCTGGAAACACCATATATTTT.

This rearrangement joins TRBV7-3 to TRBJ2-3, with TRBD2 matching over 11 bases. The CDR3 is made up of 17 amino acids. Germline trimming cut 5 bases from V and 2 bases from J; bases unmatched to any gene: 9. Germline-derived CDR1 and CDR2 are SGHTA and FQGTGA. This CDR3 is CASSHASGGLATDTQYF. The CDR3 DNA reads TGTGCCAGCAGCCACGCTAGCGGGGGGCTCGCCACAGATACGCAGTATTTT.

J is TRBJ2-1 and V is TRBV29-1; 8 positions agree with TRBD1. This CDR3 comprises 14 residues. V shed 7 bases, J shed 1 base, and the junction held 6 bases outside the gene matches. Germline V lookup: CDR1 SQVTM, CDR2 ANQGSEA. The CDR3 region is CSARYRGSYNEQFF. In DNA, the CDR3 is TGCAGCGCTCGCTACAGGGGGTCCTACAATGAGCAGTTCTTC.

This chain uses TRBV6-1 with TRBJ2-3; unclear D gene. This CDR3 is 15 amino acids long. The V gene lost 3 bases and the J gene lost 2 bases, with 12 bases spanning the gap. Germline V gene lookup returns CDR1 MNHNS and CDR2 SASEGT. The CDR3 coding sequence is TGTGCCAGCAGTGAGTCAGCAGTGTCCACAGATACGCAGTATTTT. Its translation is CASSESAVSTDTQYF.

The V and J genes are TRBV5-4 and TRBJ2-1; D may be TRBD1 (5 bases). The V end was cut by 4 bases, the J end by 2 bases, with 16 bases between. Looked up from germline, CDR1 is SGHNT and CDR2 is YYREEE (reference sequence). This CDR3 region has 16 residues. CDR3 residues: CASSRITGTPYNEQFF. CDR3 sequence (DNA): TGTGCCAGCAGCCGGATAACAGGAACCCCCTACAATGAGCAGTTCTTC. The complete variable domain, with remaining parts taken from reference TRBV5-4 and TRBJ2-1, reads ETGVTQSPTHLIKTRGQQVTLRCSSQSGHNTVSWYQQALGQGPQFIFQYYREEENGRGNFPPRFSGLQFPNYSSELNVNALELDDSALYLCASSRITGTPYNEQFFGPGTRLTVL.